The 5 T cell receptor beta chains presented below share a single source sample, sequenced in a study of blood T cell repertoires in COVID-19. The assay was immunoSEQ multiplex PCR, and TCRdb's table has in-frame clones only and misses some. In the table there are 70,000 to 75,000 clones, approximately 90% of which are singletons. The sequencing sample was made of peripheral blood. These receptors all stem from a woman aged 18-29 years with acute or convalescent COVID-19.

The chain joins TRBV6-5 to TRBJ1-2; D uncertain. V lost 4 bases and J lost 5, with 14 bases in between. Germline assignment: CDR1 MNHEY and CDR2 SVGAGI. This CDR3 spans 14 amino acids. The CDR3 region is CASSFRGMGYGYTF. CDR3 nucleotide sequence: TGTGCCAGCAGTTTTCGAGGGATGGGGTATGGCTACACCTTC.

This clone was counted once. The rearrangement uses TRBV5-6 and TRBJ2-2, with TRBD2 matching 12 bases. The length of the CDR3 is 17 residues. Trimming removed 1 base from V and 7 bases from J; junction bases left unmatched: 8. The germline V gene has CDR1 SGHDT and CDR2 YYEEEE. This CDR3 reads CASSLSRLAGAIGELFF. CDR3 sequence (DNA): TGTGCCAGCAGCTTGTCCCGACTAGCGGGAGCGATCGGGGAGCTGTTTTTT.

The chain joins TRBV7-2 to TRBJ1-2, with D perhaps TRBD1 (6 bases). V gave up 1 base and J gave up 8 bases, with 17 bases separating them. This CDR3 is 15 amino acids long. CDR1 is SGHTA, CDR2 FQGNSA, per germline. CDR3 sequence: CASSLDSLGARGYTF. DNA of the CDR3: TGTGCCAGCAGCTTAGATTCACTGGGGGCTCGGGGCTACACCTTC.

The chain recombines TRBV7-6 with TRBJ1-1; possible D gene TRBD1, 6 bases. The germline CDR1 and CDR2 sequences are SGHVS and FNYEAQ. The ends were cut back, 5 bases at V and 1 base at J, with 11 bases in the middle. The CDR3 is 14 amino acids. The CDR3 sequence: CASSPGTKNTEAFF. The CDR3 nucleotides read TGTGCCAGCAGCCCCGGGACAAAGAACACTGAAGCTTTCTTT.

The genes are TRBV7-9 and TRBJ1-1; D is uncertain. CDR3 size: 13 residues. The germline V and J ends were trimmed by 1 base and 0 bases, with 3 bases remaining between them. Germline lookup yields CDR1 SEHNR and CDR2 FQNEAQ (reference sequence). The CDR3 here is CASSLGMNTEAFF. The DNA for the CDR3 is TGTGCCAGCAGCTTAGGTATGAACACTGAAGCTTTCTTT.